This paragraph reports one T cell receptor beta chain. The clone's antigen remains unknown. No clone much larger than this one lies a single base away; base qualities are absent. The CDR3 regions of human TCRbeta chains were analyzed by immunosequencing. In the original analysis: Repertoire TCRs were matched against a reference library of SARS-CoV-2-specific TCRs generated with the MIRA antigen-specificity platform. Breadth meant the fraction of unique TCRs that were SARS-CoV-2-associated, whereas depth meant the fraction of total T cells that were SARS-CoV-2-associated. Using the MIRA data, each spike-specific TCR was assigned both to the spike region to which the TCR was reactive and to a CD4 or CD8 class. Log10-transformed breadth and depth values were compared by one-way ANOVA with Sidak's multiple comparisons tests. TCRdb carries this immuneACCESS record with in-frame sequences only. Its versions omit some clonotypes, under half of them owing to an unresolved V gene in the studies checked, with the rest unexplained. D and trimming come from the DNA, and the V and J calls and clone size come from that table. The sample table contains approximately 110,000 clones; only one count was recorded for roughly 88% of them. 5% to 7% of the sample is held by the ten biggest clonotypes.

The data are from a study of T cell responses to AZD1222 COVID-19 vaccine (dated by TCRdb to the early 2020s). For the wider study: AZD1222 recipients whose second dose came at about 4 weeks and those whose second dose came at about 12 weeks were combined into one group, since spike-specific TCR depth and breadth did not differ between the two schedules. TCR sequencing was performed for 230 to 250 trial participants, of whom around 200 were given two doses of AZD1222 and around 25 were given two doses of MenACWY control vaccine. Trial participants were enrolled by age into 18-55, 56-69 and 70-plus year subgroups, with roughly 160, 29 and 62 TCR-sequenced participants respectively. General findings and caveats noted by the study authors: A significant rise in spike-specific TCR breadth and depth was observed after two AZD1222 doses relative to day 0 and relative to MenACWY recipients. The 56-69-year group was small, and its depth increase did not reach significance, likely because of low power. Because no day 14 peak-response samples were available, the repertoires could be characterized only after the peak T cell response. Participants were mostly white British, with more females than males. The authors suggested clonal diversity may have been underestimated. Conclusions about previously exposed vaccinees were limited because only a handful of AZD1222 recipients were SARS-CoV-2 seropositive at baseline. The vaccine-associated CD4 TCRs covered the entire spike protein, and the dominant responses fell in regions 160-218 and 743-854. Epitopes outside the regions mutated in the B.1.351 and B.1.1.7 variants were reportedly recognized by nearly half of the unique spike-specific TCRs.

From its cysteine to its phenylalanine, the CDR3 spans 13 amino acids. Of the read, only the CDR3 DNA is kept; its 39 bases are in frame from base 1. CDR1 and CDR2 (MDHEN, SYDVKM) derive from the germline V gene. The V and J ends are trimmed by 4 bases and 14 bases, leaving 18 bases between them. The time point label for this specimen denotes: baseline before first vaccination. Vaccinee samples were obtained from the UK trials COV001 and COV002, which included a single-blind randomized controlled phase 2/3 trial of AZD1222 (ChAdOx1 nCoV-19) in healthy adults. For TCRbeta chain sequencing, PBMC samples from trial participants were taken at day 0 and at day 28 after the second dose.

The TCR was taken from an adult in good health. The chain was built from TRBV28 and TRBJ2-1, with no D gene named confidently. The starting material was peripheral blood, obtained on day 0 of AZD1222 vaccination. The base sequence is TGTGCCAGCAGTTATGGTCAAGGCCATTCAAAGTTCTTC. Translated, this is CASSYGQGHSKFF.